The 21 T cell receptor beta chains below all came from one sample that was sequenced in a study of cytomegalovirus exposure and HLA in healthy donors. The primer mix had 60 Vbeta and 13 Jbeta primers. Assay: immunoSEQ multiplex PCR; the TCRdb copy retains only in-frame clones and omits some. The table records approximately 100,000 clones, approximately 80% of them present only once. Source material: PBMCs. The receptors stem from a man aged 35-49 years in good health and CMV-seropositive.

V usage is TRBV7-3 and J usage is TRBJ1-1, with 7 nucleotides matching TRBD1. Germline V gives CDR1 SGHTA, CDR2 FQGTGA. This CDR3 region has 13 residues. V shed 5 bases and J 3 bases; nucleotides not matched to a gene: 3. The CDR3 protein is CASSTGTDTEAFF. CDR3 nucleotide sequence: TGTGCCAGCAGCACCGGGACAGACACTGAAGCTTTCTTT.

This clone was recorded a few times. The chain couples TRBV18 to TRBJ2-7; 10 bases align to TRBD1. The J segment lost 4 bases and the V segment lost 6 bases, leaving 9 bases of the junction unmatched. The germline V gene encodes CDR1 KGHSH and CDR2 LQKENI. This CDR3 contains 15 residues. The CDR3 DNA follows: TGTGCCAGCTCCCCCAGTATGGGACAGGGGTACGAGCAGTACTTC. Protein sequence: CASSPSMGQGYEQYF. Full variable domain (remainder filled in from reference TRBV18 and TRBJ2-7): NAGVMQNPRHLVRRRGQEARLRCSPMKGHSHVYWYRQLPEEGLKFMVYLQKENIIDESGMPKERFSAEFPKEGPSILRIQQVVRGDSAAYFCASSPSMGQGYEQYFGPGTRLTVT.

This clone has a single count. V and J are TRBV12-5 and TRBJ1-1; 8 nucleotides line up with TRBD1. CDR1 is LGHNT and CDR2 is FRNRAP in the germline V gene. The trim removed 3 bases at V and 0 bases at J, leaving 12 bases unmatched. The CDR3 covers 18 residues. The CDR3 nucleotides read TGTGCTAGTGGTTTCAGACAGGGGCCGATAAAAATGAACACTGAAGCTTTCTTT. Its translation is CASGFRQGPIKMNTEAFF.

The chain combines TRBV7-2 with TRBJ2-3, with D uncertain. The length of the CDR3 is 14 residues. The germline V and J ends were trimmed by 8 bases and 0 bases, with 12 bases remaining between them. CDR1 is SGHTA and CDR2 is FQGNSA in the germline V gene. The CDR3 reads CASALDTSTDTQYF. In nucleotides, the CDR3 is TGTGCCAGCGCCCTCGACACTAGCACAGATACGCAGTATTTT.

The genes are TRBV18 and TRBJ2-3, with TRBD2 matching 11 bases. The germline gives CDR1 KGHSH, CDR2 LQKENI. This CDR3 is built from 18 residues. V lost 3 bases to trimming and J lost 4 bases; unmatched junction nucleotides: 12. CDR3 protein: CASSPRLASGGISDTQYF. The CDR3 DNA follows: TGTGCCAGCTCACCGCGGTTGGCTAGCGGGGGGATCTCAGATACGCAGTATTTT.

The sample holds a few counts of this clone. The chain joins TRBV2 to TRBJ2-5, with TRBD2 as a possible D gene (5 bases). Trimming cost V 4 bases and J 7 bases, with 10 bases left between them. Germline V gene sequence: CDR1 SNHLY, CDR2 FYNNEI. The CDR3 covers 12 residues. The CDR3 nucleotides are TGTGCCAGCAGTGGAGAAGGGAGGACCCAGTACTTC. Translated, it gives CASSGEGRTQYF.

The J gene is TRBJ1-1, the V gene TRBV28; tentative D call: TRBD1 (5 bases). The CDR3 totals 12 residues. The V and J ends lost 7 bases and 11 bases respectively, with 17 bases between them. From germline, CDR1 is MDHEN and CDR2 SYDVKM. The CDR3 region is CASKEVRGGAFF. The CDR3 coding sequence is TGTGCCAGCAAGGAGGTTCGTGGGGGGGCTTTCTTT. Drawing the rest from reference TRBV28 and TRBJ1-1, the complete variable domain is DVKVTQSSRYLVKRTGEKVFLECVQDMDHENMFWYRQDPGLGLRLIYFSYDVKMKEKGDIPEGYSVSREKKERFSLILESASTNQTSMYLCASKEVRGGAFFGQGTRLTVV.

This clone was counted a single time. The CDR3 loop is CASRRDRLAGVTGELFF. In nucleotides, the CDR3 is TGTGCCAGCAGACGTGACCGACTAGCGGGGGTTACCGGGGAGCTGTTTTTT. The V gene is TRBV5-8, the J gene TRBJ2-2; TRBD2 matches at 12 bases. CDR1 is SGHTS, CDR2 YDEGEE, per germline. V lost 5 bases and J lost 5; bases outside the gene matches: 10. This CDR3 comprises 17 residues.

This rearrangement joins TRBV9 to TRBJ2-7; 12 bases match TRBD1. The CDR3 is made up of 15 amino acids. The junction had 9 bases not matched to a gene; V was cut back by 2 bases and J by 9 bases. Germline V gives CDR1 SGDLS, CDR2 YYNGEE. The CDR3 region has the DNA TGTGCCAGCAGCGTCTCCCGGGACAGGGGGCCCGTGCAGTACTTC. Translated, it gives CASSVSRDRGPVQYF.

The genes are TRBV5-4 and TRBJ2-5; 9 nucleotides agree with TRBD2. Losses at the gene ends were 10 bases for V and 5 bases for J; bases not matched to a gene: 6. CDR1 is SGHNT and CDR2 is YYREEE in the germline V gene (reference sequence). The CDR3 covers 12 residues. Here the CDR3 reads CASSGGTETQYF. CDR3 nucleotides: TGTGCCTCGAGCGGGGGGACCGAGACCCAGTACTTC.

The CDR3 region has the DNA TGTGCCAGCAGTTACTCGACAGGGGGTCTCACTGAAGCTTTCTTT. It is translated as CASSYSTGGLTEAFF. This sequence joins TRBV6-5 and TRBJ1-1; 9 bases align to TRBD1. With 0 bases clipped from V and 4 bases from J, the junction kept 3 bases outside the gene matches. Germline CDR1 is MNHEY and CDR2 is SVGAGI. The CDR3 is made up of 15 amino acids.

The chain links TRBV29-1 to TRBJ2-7; D might be TRBD2 (5 bases). Trimming stripped 4 bases from V and 5 bases from J, with 12 bases between. CDR3 length: 12 amino acids. Germline CDR1 reads SQVTM; CDR2 reads ANQGSEA. DNA of the CDR3: TGCAGCGTTGGTACGGGGAGAAACGAGCAGTACTTC. Translating it yields CSVGTGRNEQYF.

This clone was detected a few times. One end of the junction fails to match germline, which may point to a read error. The chain joins TRBV7-7 to TRBJ2-1, with D perhaps TRBD1 (5 bases). The germline V gene has CDR1 SSHAT and CDR2 FNYEAQ (reference sequence). There are 13 residues in the CDR3. CDR3 DNA: TGTGCTAGCAGCTTAACCGTTCCAGGGGAGCAGTTCTTC. Translated, it gives CASSLTVPGEQFF.

The CDR3 region has the DNA TGTGCCAGCAGCAAATCGAGGGCGGACCGACATCGTGAGCAGTTCTTC. This encodes CASSKSRADRHREQFF. The rearrangement links TRBV11-2 to TRBJ2-1; weak D call: TRBD2 (5 bases). This CDR3 is built from 16 residues. The germline V and J ends were trimmed by 5 bases and 9 bases, with 23 bases remaining between them. From germline, CDR1 is SGHAT and CDR2 FQNNGV.

This chain uses TRBV7-3 with TRBJ2-3; D possibly corresponds to TRBD1 (6 bases). The length of the CDR3 is 15 residues. Trimming removed 5 bases from V and 6 bases from J, with 18 bases in between. In germline, CDR1 is SGHTA, CDR2 FQGTGA. The chain's CDR3 is CASSQSPGAADTQYF. DNA of the CDR3: TGTGCCAGCAGCCAATCACCAGGGGCCGCCGATACGCAGTATTTT.

This sequence joins TRBV7-6 and TRBJ1-5, with no clear D. The length of the CDR3 is 13 residues. The germline gives CDR1 SGHVS, CDR2 FNYEAQ. V lost 1 base and J lost 5, with 6 bases in between. The CDR3 DNA reads TGTGCCAGCAGCTTAGGAGAGTATCAGCCCCAGCATTTT. Its translation is CASSLGEYQPQHF.

This clone was counted a single time. The chain carries TRBV28 and TRBJ1-6; TRBD1 matches 8 bases. The CDR3 contains 15 residues. V lost 7 bases and J lost 8; bases outside the gene matches: 10. The germline V gene has CDR1 MDHEN and CDR2 SYDVKM. The CDR3 loop is CASNHWTGRDSPLHF. The CDR3 region has the DNA TGTGCCAGCAATCACTGGACAGGGCGGGATTCACCCCTCCACTTT.

This sequence joins TRBV28 and TRBJ1-3; D remains unclear. Germline V gene lookup returns CDR1 MDHEN and CDR2 SYDVKM. CDR3 length: 11 residues. V was shortened by 7 bases and J by 6 bases, with 7 bases between the two germline ends. CDR3 sequence (DNA): TGTGCCAGCAACCAGTTAAACACCATATATTTT. Protein: CASNQLNTIYF.

The chain uses TRBV7-9 and TRBJ2-1, with TRBD2 matching over 9 bases. The CDR3 contains 17 residues. Germline lookup yields CDR1 SEHNR and CDR2 FQNEAQ (reference sequence). Trimming took 2 bases from V and 4 from J; bases not matched to a gene: 9. The chain's CDR3 is CASSLWGSGGDYNEQFF. The DNA for the CDR3 is TGTGCCAGCAGCTTATGGGGTAGCGGGGGAGATTACAATGAGCAGTTCTTC.

The J gene is TRBJ2-7, the V gene TRBV7-2; D uncertain. With 2 bases removed from V and 4 bases from J, the gap between germline ends came to 6 bases. Looked up from germline, CDR1 is SGHTA and CDR2 is FQGNSA. This CDR3 is 12 amino acids long. DNA of the CDR3: TGTGCCAGCAGCTTAATCCCGTACGAGCAGTACTTC. This translates into CASSLIPYEQYF. The full variable domain, rest sourced from reference TRBV7-2 and TRBJ2-7, is GAGVSQSPSNKVTEKGKDVELRCDPISGHTALYWYRQSLGQGLEFLIYFQGNSAPDKSGLPSDRFSAERTGGSVSTLTIQRTQQEDSAVYLCASSLIPYEQYFGPGTRLTVT.

This clone was picked up a small number of times. This rearrangement joins TRBV6-5 to TRBJ1-2; 7 nucleotides agree with TRBD1. The CDR3 is 15 residues long. Germline V lookup: CDR1 MNHEY, CDR2 SVGAGI. V trimming: 2 bases; J trimming: 2 bases; junction bases outside the gene matches: 5. Here the CDR3 reads CASSYNRGLNYGYTF. CDR3 DNA sequence: TGTGCCAGCAGTTACAACAGGGGCCTAAACTATGGCTACACCTTC.